Following are 15 T cell receptor beta chains from one sample sequenced in a study of blood T cell repertoires in COVID-19. Measured with immunoSEQ multiplex PCR; TCRdb has only the in-frame clones, and not every one. The repertoire holds roughly 200,000 clones, more than 70% seen once, with 3.5% to 5% in the top ten. Sequenced: peripheral blood. All receptors come from a woman in her 30s with acute or convalescent COVID-19.

The V call is TRBV7-6, the J call TRBJ2-2; D may be TRBD2 (5 bases). This CDR3 is 15 amino acids long. Trimming left V 1 base short and J 3 bases short, with 9 bases between. Per the germline V gene, CDR1 is SGHVS and CDR2 is FNYEAQ. The CDR3 DNA sequence: TGTGCCAGCAGCTTAGTTTCCGGGGACACCGGGGAGCTGTTTTTT. This encodes CASSLVSGDTGELFF.

V usage is TRBV27 and J usage is TRBJ1-1; D uncertain. Germline CDR1 and CDR2: MNHEY and SMNVEV (reference sequence). V lost 3 bases and J lost 3, with 14 bases in between. There are 15 residues in the CDR3. Written as DNA, the CDR3 is TGTGCCAGCAGTTTTGACTCTGACCCGGACACTGAAGCTTTCTTT. It codes for CASSFDSDPDTEAFF.

The gene calls are TRBV5-1 and TRBJ2-3; D may be TRBD2 (6 bases). The CDR3 totals 14 residues. The germline V gene encodes CDR1 SGHRS and CDR2 YFSETQ. V gave up 3 bases and J gave up 3 bases, with 11 bases separating them. The CDR3 reads CASSSGTQTDTQYF. The CDR3 DNA reads TGCGCCAGCAGCTCCGGGACTCAGACAGATACGCAGTATTTT. The full variable domain, its missing parts supplied by reference TRBV5-1 and TRBJ2-3, is KAGVTQTPRYLIKTRGQQVTLSCSPISGHRSVSWYQQTPGQGLQFLFEYFSETQRNKGNFPGRFSGRQFSNSRSEMNVSTLELGDSALYLCASSSGTQTDTQYFGPGTRLTVL.

The CDR3, as DNA: TGTGCCAGCAGCCAAAACGGGTCACCAGATACGCAGTATTTT. Residues: CASSQNGSPDTQYF. This rearrangement joins TRBV3-1 (or the pseudogene TRBV3-2) to TRBJ2-3; no definite D call. With 2 bases removed from V and 4 bases from J, the gap between germline ends came to 10 bases. CDR1 LGHDT and CDR2 YNNKEL come from the germline V gene (reference sequence). The CDR3 loop spans 14 amino acids.

The gene calls are TRBV7-2 and TRBJ2-3, with D possibly TRBD2 on 6 matching bases. CDR1 and CDR2 (germline): SGHTA, FQGNSA. The CDR3 runs 15 residues. Trimming stripped 8 bases from V and 10 bases from J, with 25 bases between. CDR3 residues: CASRRIGAGPLAQYF. The CDR3 DNA reads TGTGCCAGCCGGCGAATTGGTGCGGGACCCCTTGCGCAGTATTTT.

The chain employs TRBV6-5 and TRBJ2-5, with 9 bases that match TRBD1. Germline CDR1 reads MNHEY; CDR2 reads SVGAGI. The CDR3 has 15 residues. The ends lost 6 bases at V and 3 bases at J; junction bases unmatched: 8. The CDR3 region has the DNA TGTGCCAGCAGCCACAGCGGGGACAGGGAAGAGACCCAGTACTTC. Amino acid sequence: CASSHSGDREETQYF.

V gene TRBV6-5 combines with J gene TRBJ2-7; TRBD2 might be the D (6 bases). Germline loops: CDR1 MNHEY, CDR2 SVGAGI. This CDR3 contains 13 residues. Deletions cut 6 bases from V and 3 bases from J, with 12 bases between. CDR3 DNA: TGTGCCAGCAGAAGGCTCGGGAGCTACGAGCAGTACTTC. Protein: CASRRLGSYEQYF.

V and J are TRBV3-1 (or the pseudogene TRBV3-2) and TRBJ1-2; D ambiguous. The V end lost 5 bases, the J end lost 8 bases, and 15 bases lay between the germline ends. CDR1 is LGHDT, CDR2 YNNKEL, per germline (reference sequence). This CDR3 is 13 amino acids long. CDR3 sequence reads: CASSVRGTAGYTF. The CDR3 DNA reads as TGTGCCAGCAGCGTCCGGGGTACGGCAGGCTACACCTTC.

This clone was picked up one time. This rearrangement joins TRBV28 to TRBJ2-1, with D maybe TRBD2 (6 bases). This CDR3 is 18 amino acids long. V lost 5 bases, J lost 12 bases, and 32 bases lay in between. The germline V gene encodes CDR1 MDHEN and CDR2 SYDVKM. The CDR3 here is CASSPLPGTSAGWSGQFF. CDR3 DNA sequence: TGTGCCAGCAGTCCCCTACCCGGGACTTCCGCGGGATGGAGTGGGCAGTTCTTC. Based on the CDR3 plus reference TRBV28 and TRBJ2-1, the full variable domain is DVKVTQSSRYLVKRTGEKVFLECVQDMDHENMFWYRQDPGLGLRLIYFSYDVKMKEKGDIPEGYSVSREKKERFSLILESASTNQTSMYLCASSPLPGTSAGWSGQFFGPGTRLTVL.

The chain is built from TRBV4-1 and TRBJ2-7; 9 nucleotides align to TRBD2. Per germline, CDR1 MGHRA and CDR2 YSYEKL. V lost 3 bases, J lost 5 bases, and 11 bases stayed unmatched. This CDR3 region has 16 residues. As DNA, the CDR3 is TGCGCCAGCAGCCAGCGGGGGGGACTGCCTCGGGACGAGCAGTACTTC. Translating gives CASSQRGGLPRDEQYF.

This sequence joins TRBV28 and TRBJ1-2, with D possibly matching TRBD1 (6 bases). V shed 0 bases and J shed 7 bases, with 15 bases lying between them. The CDR3 is made up of 15 amino acids. Germline loops: CDR1 MDHEN, CDR2 SYDVKM. CDR3 sequence reads: CASSLWGSGARGYTF. The DNA of the CDR3 is TGTGCCAGCAGTTTATGGGGATCAGGGGCGCGTGGCTACACCTTC.

The rearrangement joins TRBV5-1 to TRBJ1-1, with D perhaps TRBD1 (6 bases). CDR3 length: 14 residues. Trimming removed 3 bases at V and 1 base at J, with 10 bases between. Germline-derived CDR1 and CDR2 are SGHRS and YFSETQ. This CDR3 is CASSYDRRNTEAFF. The CDR3 nucleotides read TGCGCCAGCAGCTACGACAGGAGGAACACTGAAGCTTTCTTT.

This clone was recorded only once. This chain connects TRBV3-1 (or the pseudogene TRBV3-2) to TRBJ2-5; D possibly corresponds to TRBD2 (6 bases). Germline V gene lookup returns CDR1 LGHDT and CDR2 YNNKEL (reference sequence). The CDR3 spans 15 residues. Trimming shortened V by 4 bases and J by 4 bases, and 16 bases separated the two germline ends. CDR3 DNA: TGTGCCAGCAGCCGACACGGCGGGGACGGAGAGACCCAGTACTTC. This gives the protein CASSRHGGDGETQYF.

This clone occurred many times. The rearrangement uses TRBV3-1 (or the pseudogene TRBV3-2) and TRBJ1-3; D is unresolved. The CDR3 has 13 amino acids. Germline V gives CDR1 LGHDT, CDR2 YNNKEL (reference sequence). V was shortened by 2 bases and J by 4 bases, with 6 bases between the two germline ends. CDR3 loop: CASSQSEGNTIYF. CDR3 DNA sequence: TGTGCCAGCAGCCAATCTGAGGGAAACACCATATATTTT.

The chain has TRBV5-4 and TRBJ2-4; D not resolved. The V gene's germline CDR1 is SGHNT and CDR2 YYREEE (reference sequence). V lost 0 bases to trimming and J lost 5 bases, with 9 bases between them. This CDR3 contains 14 residues. The CDR3 DNA follows: TGTGCCAGCAGCTTGGACTATGCGGAAAACATTCAGTACTTC. It yields the protein CASSLDYAENIQYF.